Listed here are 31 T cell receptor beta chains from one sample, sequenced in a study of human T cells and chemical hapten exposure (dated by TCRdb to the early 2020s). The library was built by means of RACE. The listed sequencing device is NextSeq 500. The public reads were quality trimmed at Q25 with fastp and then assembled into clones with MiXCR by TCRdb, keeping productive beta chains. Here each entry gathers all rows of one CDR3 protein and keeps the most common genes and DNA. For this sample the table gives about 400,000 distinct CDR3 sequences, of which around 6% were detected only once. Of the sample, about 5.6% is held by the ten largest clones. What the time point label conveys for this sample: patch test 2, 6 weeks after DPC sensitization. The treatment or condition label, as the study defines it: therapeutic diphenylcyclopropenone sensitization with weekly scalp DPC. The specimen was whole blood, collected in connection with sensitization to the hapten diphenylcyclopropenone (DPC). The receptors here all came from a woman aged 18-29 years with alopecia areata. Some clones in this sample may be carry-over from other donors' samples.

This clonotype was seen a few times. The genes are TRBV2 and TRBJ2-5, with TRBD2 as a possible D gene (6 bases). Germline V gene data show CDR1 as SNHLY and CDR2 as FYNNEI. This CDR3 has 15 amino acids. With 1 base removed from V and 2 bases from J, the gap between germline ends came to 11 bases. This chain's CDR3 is CASSEGGILQETQYF. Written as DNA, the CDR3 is TGTGCCAGCAGTGAAGGCGGGATCCTGCAAGAGACCCAGTACTTC.

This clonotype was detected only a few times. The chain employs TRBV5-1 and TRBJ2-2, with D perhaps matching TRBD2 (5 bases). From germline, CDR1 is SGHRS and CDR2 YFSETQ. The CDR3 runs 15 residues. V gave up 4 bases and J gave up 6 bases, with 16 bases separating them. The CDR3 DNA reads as TGCGCCAGCAGCGGGAGAGCAGGAATGGCCGGGGAGCTGTTTTTT. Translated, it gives CASSGRAGMAGELFF.

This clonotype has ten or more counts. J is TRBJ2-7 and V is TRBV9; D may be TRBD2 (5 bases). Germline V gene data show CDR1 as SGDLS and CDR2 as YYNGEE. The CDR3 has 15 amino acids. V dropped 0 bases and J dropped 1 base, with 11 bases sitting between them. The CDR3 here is CASSVGTRGSYEQYF. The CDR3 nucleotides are TGTGCCAGCAGCGTAGGAACTCGCGGGTCCTACGAGCAGTACTTC. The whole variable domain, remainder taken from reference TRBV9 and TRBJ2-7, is DSGVTQTPKHLITATGQRVTLRCSPRSGDLSVYWYQQSLDQGLQFLIQYYNGEERAKGNILERFSAQQFPDLHSELNLSSLELGDSALYFCASSVGTRGSYEQYFGPGTRLTVT.

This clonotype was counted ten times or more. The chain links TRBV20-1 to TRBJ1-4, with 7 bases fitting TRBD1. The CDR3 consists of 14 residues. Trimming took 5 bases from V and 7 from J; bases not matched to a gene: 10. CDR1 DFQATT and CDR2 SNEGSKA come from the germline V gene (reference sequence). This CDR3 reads CSAFMEAGGEKLFF. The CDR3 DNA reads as TGCAGTGCTTTTATGGAGGCAGGGGGTGAAAAACTGTTTTTT.

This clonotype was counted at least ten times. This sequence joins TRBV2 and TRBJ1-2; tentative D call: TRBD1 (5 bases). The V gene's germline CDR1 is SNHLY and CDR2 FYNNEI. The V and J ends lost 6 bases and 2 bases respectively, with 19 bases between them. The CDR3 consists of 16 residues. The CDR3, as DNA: TGTGCCAGCAGGTCTCCGGGACCCCCTTCCAACTATGGCTACACCTTC. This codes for CASRSPGPPSNYGYTF.

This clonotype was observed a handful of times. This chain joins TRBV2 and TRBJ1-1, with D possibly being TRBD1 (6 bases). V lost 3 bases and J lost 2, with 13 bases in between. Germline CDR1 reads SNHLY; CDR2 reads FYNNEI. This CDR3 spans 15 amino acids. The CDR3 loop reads CASSDNRVVNTEAFF. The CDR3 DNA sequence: TGTGCCAGCAGTGATAACAGGGTTGTAAACACTGAAGCTTTCTTT.

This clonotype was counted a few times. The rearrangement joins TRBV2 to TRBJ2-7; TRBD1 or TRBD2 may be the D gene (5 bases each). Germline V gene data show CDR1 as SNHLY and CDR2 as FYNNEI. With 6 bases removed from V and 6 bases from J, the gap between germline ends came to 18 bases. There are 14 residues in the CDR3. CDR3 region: CASRGESVSAEQYF. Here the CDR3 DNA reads TGTGCCAGCAGGGGGGAATCAGTTTCGGCCGAGCAGTACTTC.

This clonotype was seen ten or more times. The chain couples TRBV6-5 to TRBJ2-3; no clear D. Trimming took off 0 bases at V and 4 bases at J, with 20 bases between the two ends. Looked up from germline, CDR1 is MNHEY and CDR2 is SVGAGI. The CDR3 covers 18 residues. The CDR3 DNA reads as TGTGCCAGCAGTTACTCGCCTTATGGCCATGGGCCTTCAGATACGCAGTATTTT. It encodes CASSYSPYGHGPSDTQYF.

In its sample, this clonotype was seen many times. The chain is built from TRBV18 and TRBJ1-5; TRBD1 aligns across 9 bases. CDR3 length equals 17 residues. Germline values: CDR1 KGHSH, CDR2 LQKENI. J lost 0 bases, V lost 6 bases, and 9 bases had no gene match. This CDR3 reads CASSAGTGSYSNQPQHF. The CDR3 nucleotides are TGTGCCAGCTCTGCCGGGACAGGGAGTTATAGCAATCAGCCCCAGCATTTT. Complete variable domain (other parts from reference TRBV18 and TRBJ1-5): NAGVMQNPRHLVRRRGQEARLRCSPMKGHSHVYWYRQLPEEGLKFMVYLQKENIIDESGMPKERFSAEFPKEGPSILRIQQVVRGDSAAYFCASSAGTGSYSNQPQHFGDGTRLSIL.

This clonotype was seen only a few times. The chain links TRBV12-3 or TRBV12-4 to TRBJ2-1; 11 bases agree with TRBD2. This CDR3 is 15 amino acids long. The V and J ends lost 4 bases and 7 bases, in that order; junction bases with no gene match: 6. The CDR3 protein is CASSSGLAGINEQFF. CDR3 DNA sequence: TGTGCCAGCAGTTCCGGACTAGCGGGTATAAATGAGCAGTTCTTC.

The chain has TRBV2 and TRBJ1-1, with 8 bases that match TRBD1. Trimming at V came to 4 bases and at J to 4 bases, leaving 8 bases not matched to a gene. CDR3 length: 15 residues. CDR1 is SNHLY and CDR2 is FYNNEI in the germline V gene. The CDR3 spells CASSAGQGFSTEAFF. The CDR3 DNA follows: TGTGCCAGCAGTGCCGGACAGGGTTTTAGCACTGAAGCTTTCTTT.

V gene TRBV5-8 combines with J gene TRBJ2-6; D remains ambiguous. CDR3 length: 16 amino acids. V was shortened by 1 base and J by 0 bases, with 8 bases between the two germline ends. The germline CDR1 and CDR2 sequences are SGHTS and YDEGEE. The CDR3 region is CASSLYSGSGANVLTF. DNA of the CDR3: TGTGCCAGCAGCTTGTATTCTGGCTCTGGGGCCAACGTCCTGACTTTC. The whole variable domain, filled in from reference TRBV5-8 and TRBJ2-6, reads EAGVTQSPTHLIKTRGQQATLRCSPISGHTSVYWYQQALGLGLQFLLWYDEGEERNRGNFPPRFSGRQFPNYSSELNVNALELEDSALYLCASSLYSGSGANVLTFGAGSRLTVL.

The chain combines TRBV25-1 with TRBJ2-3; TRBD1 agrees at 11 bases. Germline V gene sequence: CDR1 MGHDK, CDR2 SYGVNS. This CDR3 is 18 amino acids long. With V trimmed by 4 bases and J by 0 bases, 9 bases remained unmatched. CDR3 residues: CASSVPGTGGFSTDTQYF. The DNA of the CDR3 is TGTGCCAGCAGTGTCCCCGGGACAGGGGGATTCAGCACAGATACGCAGTATTTT.

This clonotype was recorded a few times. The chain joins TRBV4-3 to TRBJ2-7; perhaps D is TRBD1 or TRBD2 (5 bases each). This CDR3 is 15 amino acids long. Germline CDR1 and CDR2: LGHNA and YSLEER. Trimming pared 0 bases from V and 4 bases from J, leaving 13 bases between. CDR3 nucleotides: TGCGCCAGCAGCCAAGACTGGCAGGGCGGGTACGAGCAGTACTTC. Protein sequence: CASSQDWQGGYEQYF.

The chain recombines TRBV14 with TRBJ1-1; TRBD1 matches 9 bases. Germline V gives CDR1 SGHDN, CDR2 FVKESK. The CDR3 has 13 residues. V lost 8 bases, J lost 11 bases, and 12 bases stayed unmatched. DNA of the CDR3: TGTGCCAGCTCCTACCGATTACAGGGGGCGGCTTTCTTT. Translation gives CASSYRLQGAAFF.

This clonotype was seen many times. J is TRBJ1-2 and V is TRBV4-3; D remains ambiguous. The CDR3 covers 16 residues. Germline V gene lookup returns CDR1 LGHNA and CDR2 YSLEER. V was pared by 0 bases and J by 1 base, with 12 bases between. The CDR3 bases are TGCGCCAGCAGCCAAGATTCCACTGCTGGTAACTATGGCTACACCTTC. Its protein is CASSQDSTAGNYGYTF.

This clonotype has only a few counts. The CDR3 here is CSVAQARVTGELFF. The CDR3, as DNA: TGCAGCGTTGCCCAGGCAAGGGTCACCGGGGAGCTGTTTTTT. This sequence joins TRBV29-1 and TRBJ2-2; D gene uncertain. Germline assignment: CDR1 SQVTM and CDR2 ANQGSEA. This CDR3 region has 14 residues. Trimming left V 4 bases short and J 4 bases short, with 13 bases between.

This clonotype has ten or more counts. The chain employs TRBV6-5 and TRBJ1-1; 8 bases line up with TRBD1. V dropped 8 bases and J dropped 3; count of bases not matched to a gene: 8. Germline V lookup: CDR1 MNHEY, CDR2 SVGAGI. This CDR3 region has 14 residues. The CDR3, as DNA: TGTGCCAGCCTCTCTGGACAGGGATACACTGAAGCTTTCTTT. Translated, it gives CASLSGQGYTEAFF.

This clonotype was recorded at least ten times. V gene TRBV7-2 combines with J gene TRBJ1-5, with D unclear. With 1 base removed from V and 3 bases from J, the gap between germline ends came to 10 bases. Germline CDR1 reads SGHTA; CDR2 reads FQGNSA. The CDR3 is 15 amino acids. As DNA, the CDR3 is TGTGCCAGCAGCTTAGTTGGCGGGTACAATCAGCCCCAGCATTTT. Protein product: CASSLVGGYNQPQHF.

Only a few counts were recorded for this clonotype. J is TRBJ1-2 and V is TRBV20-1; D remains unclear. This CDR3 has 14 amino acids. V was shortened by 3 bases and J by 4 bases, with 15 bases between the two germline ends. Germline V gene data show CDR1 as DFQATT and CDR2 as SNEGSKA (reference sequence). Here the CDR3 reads CSAREPGYGYGYTF. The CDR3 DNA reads TGCAGTGCTAGGGAGCCGGGGTACGGCTATGGCTACACCTTC.

The CDR3 is CSARRRGMNYGYTF. CDR3 bases: TGCAGTGCTAGAAGGAGGGGGATGAACTATGGCTACACCTTC. This sequence joins TRBV20-1 and TRBJ1-2; D possibly corresponds to TRBD1 (6 bases). V dropped 2 bases and J dropped 2 bases, with 12 bases sitting between them. The germline CDR1 and CDR2 sequences are DFQATT and SNEGSKA (reference sequence). This CDR3 is built from 14 residues.

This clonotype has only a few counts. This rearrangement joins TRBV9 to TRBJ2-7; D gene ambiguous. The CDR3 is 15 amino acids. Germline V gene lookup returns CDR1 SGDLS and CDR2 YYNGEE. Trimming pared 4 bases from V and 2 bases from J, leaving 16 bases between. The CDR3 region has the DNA TGTGCCAGCAGCTTAACACCGAGCGCAACCTACGAGCAGTACTTC. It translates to CASSLTPSATYEQYF.

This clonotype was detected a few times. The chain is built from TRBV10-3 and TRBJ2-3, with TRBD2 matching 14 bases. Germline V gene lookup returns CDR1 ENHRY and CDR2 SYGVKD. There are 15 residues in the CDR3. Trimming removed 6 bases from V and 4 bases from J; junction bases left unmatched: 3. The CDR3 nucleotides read TGTGCCATCAGCCCGACTAGCGGGGGGGCAGATACGCAGTATTTT. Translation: CAISPTSGGADTQYF.

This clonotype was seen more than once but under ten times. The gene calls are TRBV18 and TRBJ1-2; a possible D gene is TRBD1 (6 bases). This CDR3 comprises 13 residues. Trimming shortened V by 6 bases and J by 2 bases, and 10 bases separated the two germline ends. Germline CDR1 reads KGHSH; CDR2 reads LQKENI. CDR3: CASSGGPNYGYTF. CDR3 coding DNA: TGTGCCAGCTCGGGGGGCCCAAACTATGGCTACACCTTC.

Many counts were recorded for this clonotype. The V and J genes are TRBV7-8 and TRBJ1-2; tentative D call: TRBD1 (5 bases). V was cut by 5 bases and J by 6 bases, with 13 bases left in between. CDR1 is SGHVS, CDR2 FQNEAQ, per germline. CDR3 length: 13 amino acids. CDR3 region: CASSNGQTDGYTF. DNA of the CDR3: TGTGCCAGCAGCAACGGACAAACGGATGGCTACACCTTC.

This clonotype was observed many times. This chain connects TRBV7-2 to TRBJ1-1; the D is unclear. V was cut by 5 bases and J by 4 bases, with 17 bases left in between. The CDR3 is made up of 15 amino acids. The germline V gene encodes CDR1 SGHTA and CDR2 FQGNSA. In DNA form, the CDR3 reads TGTGCCAGCAGCCCAAGTCAGGCCGGCGGCACTGAAGCTTTCTTT. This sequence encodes CASSPSQAGGTEAFF.

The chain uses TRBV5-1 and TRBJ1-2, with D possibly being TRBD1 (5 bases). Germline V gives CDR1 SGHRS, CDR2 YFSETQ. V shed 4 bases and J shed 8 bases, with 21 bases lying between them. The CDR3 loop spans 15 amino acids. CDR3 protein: CASSPSGTPEEGYTF. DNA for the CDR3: TGCGCCAGCAGCCCTTCCGGGACCCCTGAGGAGGGCTACACCTTC. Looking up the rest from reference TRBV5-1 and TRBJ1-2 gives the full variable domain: KAGVTQTPRYLIKTRGQQVTLSCSPISGHRSVSWYQQTPGQGLQFLFEYFSETQRNKGNFPGRFSGRQFSNSRSEMNVSTLELGDSALYLCASSPSGTPEEGYTFGSGTRLTVV.

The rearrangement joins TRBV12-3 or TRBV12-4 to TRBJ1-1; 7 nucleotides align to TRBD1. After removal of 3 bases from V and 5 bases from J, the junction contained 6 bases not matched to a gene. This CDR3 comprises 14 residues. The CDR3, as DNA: TGTGCCAGCAGTTTGAAGGGGGCGCCGACTGAAGCTTTCTTT. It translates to CASSLKGAPTEAFF.

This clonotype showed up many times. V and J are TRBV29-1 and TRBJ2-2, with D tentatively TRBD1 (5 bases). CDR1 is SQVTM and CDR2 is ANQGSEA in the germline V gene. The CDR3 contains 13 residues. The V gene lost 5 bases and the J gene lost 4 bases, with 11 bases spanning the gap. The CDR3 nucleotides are TGCAGCGTTCCAGACAGCCTCACCGGGGAGCTGTTTTTT. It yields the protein CSVPDSLTGELFF.

The CDR3 DNA is TGTGCCAGCAGCTTAGAATATGGACAGGGGGCAGGGAATGAGCAGTTCTTC. Translated: CASSLEYGQGAGNEQFF. The J gene is TRBJ2-1, the V gene TRBV11-2; TRBD1 matches 11 bases. With 0 bases clipped from V and 7 bases from J, the junction kept 8 bases outside the gene matches. CDR3 size: 17 residues. CDR1 is SGHAT and CDR2 is FQNNGV in the germline V gene.

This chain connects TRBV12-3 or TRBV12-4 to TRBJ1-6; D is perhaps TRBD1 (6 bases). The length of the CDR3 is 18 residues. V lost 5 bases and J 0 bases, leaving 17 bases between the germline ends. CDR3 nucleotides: TGTGCCAGCAGTACGGCAGGGGCCATGAGCTCCTATAATTCACCCCTCCACTTT. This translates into CASSTAGAMSSYNSPLHF.